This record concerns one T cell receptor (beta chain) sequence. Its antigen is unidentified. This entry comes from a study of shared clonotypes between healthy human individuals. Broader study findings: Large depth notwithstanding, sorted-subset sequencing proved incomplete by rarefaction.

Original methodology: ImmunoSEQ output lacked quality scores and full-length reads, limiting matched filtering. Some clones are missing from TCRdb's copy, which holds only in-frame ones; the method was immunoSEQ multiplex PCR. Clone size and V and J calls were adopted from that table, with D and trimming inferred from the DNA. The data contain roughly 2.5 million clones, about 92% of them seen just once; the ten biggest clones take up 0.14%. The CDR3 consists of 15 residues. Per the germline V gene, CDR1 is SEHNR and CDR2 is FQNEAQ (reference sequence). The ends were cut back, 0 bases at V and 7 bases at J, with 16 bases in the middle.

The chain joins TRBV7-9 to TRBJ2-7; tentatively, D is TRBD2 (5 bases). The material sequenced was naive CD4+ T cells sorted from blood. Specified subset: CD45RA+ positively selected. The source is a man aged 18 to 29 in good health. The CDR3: CASSLALGGPGEQYF. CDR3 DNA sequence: TGTGCCAGCAGCTTAGCACTTGGAGGACCGGGGGAGCAGTACTTC.